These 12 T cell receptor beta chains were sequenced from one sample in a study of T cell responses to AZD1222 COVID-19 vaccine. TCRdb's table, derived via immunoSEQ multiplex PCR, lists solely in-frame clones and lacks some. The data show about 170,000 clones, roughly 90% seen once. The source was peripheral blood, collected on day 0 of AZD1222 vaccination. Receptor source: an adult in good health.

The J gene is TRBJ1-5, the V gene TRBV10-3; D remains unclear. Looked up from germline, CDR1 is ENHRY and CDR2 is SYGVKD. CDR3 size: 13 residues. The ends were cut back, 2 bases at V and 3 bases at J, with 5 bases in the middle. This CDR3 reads CAISERSNQPQHF. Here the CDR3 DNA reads TGTGCCATCAGTGAGAGGTCCAATCAGCCCCAGCATTTT.

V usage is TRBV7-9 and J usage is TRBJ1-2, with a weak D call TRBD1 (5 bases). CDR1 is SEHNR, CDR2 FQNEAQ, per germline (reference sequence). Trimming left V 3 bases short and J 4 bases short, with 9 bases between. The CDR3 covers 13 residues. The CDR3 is CASSLGPVYGYTF. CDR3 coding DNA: TGTGCCAGCAGCTTGGGACCAGTCTATGGCTACACCTTC. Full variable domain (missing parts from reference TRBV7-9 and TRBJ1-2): DTGVSQNPRHKITKRGQNVTFRCDPISEHNRLYWYRQTLGQGPEFLTYFQNEAQLEKSRLLSDRFSAERPKGSFSTLEIQRTEQGDSAMYLCASSLGPVYGYTFGSGTRLTVV.

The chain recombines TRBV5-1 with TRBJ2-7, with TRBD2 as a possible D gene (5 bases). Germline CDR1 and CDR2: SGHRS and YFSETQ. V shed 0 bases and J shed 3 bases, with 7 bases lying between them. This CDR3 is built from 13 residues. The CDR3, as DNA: TGCGCCAGCAGCTTGGTAGAGGGCTACGAGCAGTACTTC. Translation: CASSLVEGYEQYF. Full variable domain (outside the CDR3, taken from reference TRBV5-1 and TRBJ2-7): KAGVTQTPRYLIKTRGQQVTLSCSPISGHRSVSWYQQTPGQGLQFLFEYFSETQRNKGNFPGRFSGRQFSNSRSEMNVSTLELGDSALYLCASSLVEGYEQYFGPGTRLTVT.

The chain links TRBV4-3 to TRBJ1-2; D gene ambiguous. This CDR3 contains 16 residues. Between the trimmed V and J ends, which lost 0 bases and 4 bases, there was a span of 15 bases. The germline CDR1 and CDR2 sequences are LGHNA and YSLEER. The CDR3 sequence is CASSQDPTLSSYGYTF. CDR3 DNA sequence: TGCGCCAGCAGCCAAGATCCTACCTTGTCTAGCTATGGCTACACCTTC.

CDR3: CASSFGQGAGGYTF. DNA for the CDR3: TGTGCCAGCAGTTTTGGTCAGGGGGCCGGAGGCTACACCTTC. This chain uses TRBV27 with TRBJ1-2; 8 nucleotides match TRBD1. CDR1 is MNHEY, CDR2 SMNVEV, per germline (reference sequence). Trimming at V came to 3 bases and at J to 8 bases, leaving 8 bases not matched to a gene. The CDR3 extends over 14 amino acids.

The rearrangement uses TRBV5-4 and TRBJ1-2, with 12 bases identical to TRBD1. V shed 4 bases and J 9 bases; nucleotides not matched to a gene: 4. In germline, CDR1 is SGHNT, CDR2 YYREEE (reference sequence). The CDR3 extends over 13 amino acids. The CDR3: CASSTGQGASYTF. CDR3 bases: TGTGCCAGCAGCACGGGACAGGGGGCAAGCTACACCTTC. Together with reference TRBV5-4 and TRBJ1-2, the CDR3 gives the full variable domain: ETGVTQSPTHLIKTRGQQVTLRCSSQSGHNTVSWYQQALGQGPQFIFQYYREEENGRGNFPPRFSGLQFPNYSSELNVNALELDDSALYLCASSTGQGASYTFGSGTRLTVV.

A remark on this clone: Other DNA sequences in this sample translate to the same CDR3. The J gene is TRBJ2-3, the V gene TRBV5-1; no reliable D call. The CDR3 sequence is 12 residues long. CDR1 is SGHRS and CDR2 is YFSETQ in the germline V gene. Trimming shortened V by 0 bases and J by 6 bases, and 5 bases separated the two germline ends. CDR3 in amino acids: CASSLVGDTQYF. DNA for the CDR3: TGCGCCAGCAGCTTGGTAGGGGATACGCAGTATTTT.

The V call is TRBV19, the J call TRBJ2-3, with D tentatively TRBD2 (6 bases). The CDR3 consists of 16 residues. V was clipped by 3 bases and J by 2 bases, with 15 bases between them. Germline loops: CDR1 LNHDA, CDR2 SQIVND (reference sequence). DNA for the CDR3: TGTGCCAGTAGTATGGTGATAGCGGTGCCCACAGATACGCAGTATTTT. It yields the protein CASSMVIAVPTDTQYF.

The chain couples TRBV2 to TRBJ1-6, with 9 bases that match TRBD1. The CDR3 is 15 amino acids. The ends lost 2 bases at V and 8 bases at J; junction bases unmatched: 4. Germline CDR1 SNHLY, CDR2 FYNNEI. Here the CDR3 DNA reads TGTGCCAGCAGTGAAACGGGACAGGGATATTCACCCCTCCACTTT. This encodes CASSETGQGYSPLHF.

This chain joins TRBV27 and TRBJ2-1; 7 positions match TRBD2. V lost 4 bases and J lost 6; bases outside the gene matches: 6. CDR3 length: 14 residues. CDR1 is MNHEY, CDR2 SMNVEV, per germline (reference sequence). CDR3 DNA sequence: TGTGCCAGCAGTTCGACGGGAGGTCCCAATGAGCAGTTCTTC. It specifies CASSSTGGPNEQFF.

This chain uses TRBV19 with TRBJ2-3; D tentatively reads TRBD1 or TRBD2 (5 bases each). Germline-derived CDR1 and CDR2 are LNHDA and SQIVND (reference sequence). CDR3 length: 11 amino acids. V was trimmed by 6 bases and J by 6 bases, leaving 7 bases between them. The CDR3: CASRWGDTQYF. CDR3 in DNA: TGTGCCAGTAGATGGGGGGATACGCAGTATTTT.

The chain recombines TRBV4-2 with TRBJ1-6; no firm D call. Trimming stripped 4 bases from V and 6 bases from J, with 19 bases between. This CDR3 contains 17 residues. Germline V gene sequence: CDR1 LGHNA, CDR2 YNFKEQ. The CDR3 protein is CASSPEHTRGVNSPLHF. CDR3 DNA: TGTGCCAGCAGCCCCGAACATACCCGGGGAGTTAATTCACCCCTCCACTTT.